This T cell receptor beta chain was sequenced for a study of beta chain features in type 1 diabetes. Study as a whole: Examination of sorted cells across all samples involved approximately 100,000,000 cells. Study-level findings and limits: TCRB CDR3 length was moderately but significantly reduced in all four CD4+ subsets of Type 1 diabetes patients. There were fewer insertions and more deletions at the VDJ junctions of type 1 diabetes patients.

The entirety of the isolated RNA underwent reverse transcription, so expressed TCRB transcripts were sequenced. The data were produced by immunoSEQ multiplex PCR, yet TCRdb's version contains in-frame clones alone and is incomplete. The sample yields over 90,000 clones, about 26% seen once. Concerning this clone: Its antigen is not known.

The germline CDR1 and CDR2 sequences are MNHEY and SVGAGI. This CDR3 contains 11 residues. The trim removed 5 bases at V and 11 bases at J, leaving 6 bases unmatched. Source material: central memory CD4+ T cells from blood. The chain has TRBV6-5 and TRBJ2-7; TRBD1 matches at 7 bases. This receptor was taken from a woman aged 18-35 years with type 1 diabetes. The CDR3 nucleotides read TGTGCCAGCAGTCCGGGGACAGTAGAGTACTTC. Its protein product is CASSPGTVEYF.